This TCR beta chain was documented in a study of post-analysis software for immune sequencing data. General study findings and limits: Under F measure analysis, samples from one preparation batch co-clustered strongly. There were four or five TRBV segments more frequent in patients than controls, and TRBV5-6, TRBV5-1 and TRBV20-1 were among them. People with multiple sclerosis had a significantly lower normalized Chao1 diversity than controls did.

Unique molecular identifiers were built into the TCR beta cDNA libraries. TCRdb processed the PCR reads anew with MiXCR; each CDR3 protein has one entry. The sample has approximately 730,000 distinct CDR3 sequences; just under 30% are singletons. The sample holds many counts of this clonotype. Its antigen is not identified. This CDR3 is built from 15 residues. Germline CDR1 is MRHNA and CDR2 is SNTAGT. V shed 2 bases, J shed 6 bases, and the junction held 4 bases outside the gene matches. The chain employs TRBV6-4 and TRBJ2-1, with 10 bases matching TRBD1. Sequenced: blood. This sequence was found in a girl aged 10-17 years with multiple sclerosis. The CDR3 DNA follows: TGTGCCAGCAGTGACGGGACAGGGGCGAGCAATGAGCAGTTCTTC. Protein: CASSDGTGASNEQFF.